A single sample is the source of the 27 T cell receptor beta chains below, sequenced in a study of regulatory T cells in long-lasting Graves disease. The time point denotes: newly diagnosed GD, antithyroid drugs for less than 3 months. From RNA extracted from PBMCs, the TCR library was made. iRepertoire HTBI primers and Arm-PCR of CDR3 regions built TCR beta libraries. One entry per CDR3 protein, called by TCRdb with MiXCR from the multiplex PCR reads. The table shows roughly 500,000 distinct CDR3 sequences, with 13% occurring only once. These sequences were also reported in another study, on T cells in Graves' hyperthyroidism and ophthalmopathy.

Sequencing was performed on peripheral blood mononuclear cells (PBMCs), taken at new diagnosis, from a patient treated with antithyroid drugs. These receptor sequences come from a man younger than 45 with Graves disease.

This clonotype came up many times. The chain uses TRBV7-9 and TRBJ2-1, with D maybe TRBD2 (7 bases). This CDR3 contains 12 residues. CDR1 SEHNR and CDR2 FQNEAQ come from the germline V gene (reference sequence). Deletions cut 5 bases from V and 7 bases from J, with 9 bases between. The CDR3: CASSKGGNEQFF. The CDR3 DNA sequence: TGTGCCAGCAGCAAGGGGGGGAATGAGCAGTTCTTC.

This clonotype has a handful of counts. The chain carries TRBV12-3 or TRBV12-4 and TRBJ2-7; maybe TRBD1 (5 bases). Trimming took 10 bases from V and 5 from J, leaving 12 bases between them. The CDR3 covers 11 residues. CDR3 nucleotide sequence: TGTGCCATCCTACTGGGGCACGAGCAGTACTTC. It encodes CAILLGHEQYF.

The chain links TRBV5-1 to TRBJ2-7, with a weak D call TRBD2 (5 bases). Per the germline V gene, CDR1 is SGHRS and CDR2 is YFSETQ. CDR3 length: 14 residues. With 4 bases removed from V and 4 bases from J, the gap between germline ends came to 15 bases. CDR3 DNA sequence: TGCGCCAGCAGCCCCTGGGATTCGGGGTACGAGCAGTACTTC. It codes for CASSPWDSGYEQYF.

This rearrangement joins TRBV7-2 to TRBJ2-7; 9 nucleotides align to TRBD2. CDR3 size: 14 residues. The trim removed 6 bases at V and 3 bases at J, leaving 6 bases unmatched. The germline V gene has CDR1 SGHTA and CDR2 FQGNSA. This chain's CDR3 is CASSGRAGGYEQYF. Here the CDR3 DNA reads TGTGCCAGCAGTGGGCGAGCGGGAGGCTACGAGCAGTACTTC.

This clonotype was detected ten times or more. V gene TRBV28 combines with J gene TRBJ2-5, with no clear D. Trimming cost V 5 bases and J 4 bases, with 8 bases left between them. The length of the CDR3 is 12 residues. Germline CDR1 MDHEN, CDR2 SYDVKM. The CDR3 sequence is CASSIYLETQYF. DNA for the CDR3: TGTGCCAGCAGTATTTATTTAGAGACCCAGTACTTC.

This clonotype was counted many times. The rearrangement links TRBV5-1 to TRBJ1-5; D is uncertain. The germline gives CDR1 SGHRS, CDR2 YFSETQ. V was clipped by 2 bases and J by 6 bases, with 9 bases between them. The CDR3 runs 13 residues. In DNA form, the CDR3 reads TGCGCCAGCAGCTTCTCTTTAGGTCAGCCCCAGCATTTT. Its protein product is CASSFSLGQPQHF. The entire variable domain, with the rest obtained from reference TRBV5-1 and TRBJ1-5, is as follows: KAGVTQTPRYLIKTRGQQVTLSCSPISGHRSVSWYQQTPGQGLQFLFEYFSETQRNKGNFPGRFSGRQFSNSRSEMNVSTLELGDSALYLCASSFSLGQPQHFGDGTRLSIL.

Concerning this clonotype itself: A much larger clonotype is one base distant, so this may be a read error. This rearrangement joins TRBV18 to TRBJ1-1; D may be TRBD1 (5 bases). The germline V gene encodes CDR1 KGHSH and CDR2 LQKENI. This CDR3 comprises 14 residues. CDR3 in DNA: TGTGCCAGCTCACAGGACGGGGGAGGCACTGAAGCTTCCTTT. Protein sequence: CASSQDGGGTEASF.

J is TRBJ1-5 and V is TRBV27, with D maybe TRBD1 (5 bases). Germline CDR1 and CDR2: MNHEY and SMNVEV (reference sequence). V lost 7 bases to trimming and J lost 3 bases, with 10 bases between them. The CDR3 runs 13 residues. The CDR3 loop is CASTKDNNQPQHF. For the CDR3, the DNA is TGTGCCAGCACCAAGGACAACAATCAGCCCCAGCATTTT.

The table lists this clonotype with a few counts. Just one base apart from a much larger clone, this may be a read error. V and J are TRBV2 and TRBJ1-5; D call uncertain. Germline CDR1 and CDR2: SNHLY and FYNNEI. Trimming left V 6 bases short and J 6 bases short, with 12 bases between. There are 13 residues in the CDR3. The CDR3 DNA reads as TGTGCCAGCAGCCGAGAGGGCAGTCAGCCCCAGCATTTT. As protein: CASSREGSQPQHF.

This clonotype was detected only a few times. With a far larger clone one base away, a read error is the likely cause. The chain links TRBV11-2 to TRBJ2-1, with 13 nucleotides matching TRBD2. The CDR3 sequence is 17 residues long. CDR1 is SGHAT and CDR2 is FQNNGV in the germline V gene. Here the CDR3 DNA reads TGTGCCAGCAGCTTAAGACAAGGACTAGCGGGAGAGAATGGGCAGTTCTTC. Protein: CASSLRQGLAGENGQFF.

This clonotype was counted many times. The V gene is TRBV6-1, the J gene TRBJ2-5, with 8 positions matching TRBD2. Losses at the gene ends were 5 bases for V and 2 bases for J; bases not matched to a gene: 13. CDR1 MNHNS and CDR2 SASEGT come from the germline V gene. The CDR3 sequence is 17 residues long. The CDR3 sequence: CASSPPSLLAEQETQYF. CDR3 nucleotides: TGTGCCAGCAGTCCCCCGAGCCTACTAGCGGAGCAAGAGACCCAGTACTTC.

This clonotype was seen at least ten times. V is TRBV20-1 and J is TRBJ2-5; D possibly matches TRBD1 or TRBD2 (6 bases each). The CDR3 runs 12 residues. Germline CDR1 reads DFQATT; CDR2 reads SNEGSKA (reference sequence). Deletions cut 6 bases from V and 5 bases from J, with 13 bases between. As DNA, the CDR3 is TGCAGTGCCGGAGGGGGGAGCGAGACCCAGTACTTC. It is translated as CSAGGGSETQYF.

This clonotype was counted between two and nine times. The chain recombines TRBV12-3 or TRBV12-4 with TRBJ1-5; 9 nucleotides match TRBD1. V shed 5 bases and J 2 bases; nucleotides not matched to a gene: 4. The CDR3 runs 15 residues. The CDR3 bases are TGTGCCAGCAGTACGGGACAGGGTCGCAATCAGCCCCAGCATTTT. It encodes CASSTGQGRNQPQHF.

This clonotype occurred many times. This chain uses TRBV14 with TRBJ2-1; 13 nucleotides match TRBD2. The germline gives CDR1 SGHDN, CDR2 FVKESK. This CDR3 is built from 20 residues. Trimming cost V 1 base and J 0 bases; bases outside gene matches: 9. CDR3 residues: CASSQGLLAGGPSSYNEQFF. CDR3 nucleotide sequence: TGTGCCAGCAGCCAAGGCTTACTAGCGGGAGGGCCGAGCTCCTACAATGAGCAGTTCTTC.

Many counts were recorded for this clonotype. The rearrangement uses TRBV20-1 and TRBJ2-7, with unresolved D. From germline, CDR1 is DFQATT and CDR2 SNEGSKA (reference sequence). This CDR3 comprises 14 residues. V shed 0 bases and J shed 2 bases, with 11 bases lying between them. The CDR3 bases are TGCAGTGCTAGAGATCTCCGGAGCCCCTACGAGCAGTACTTC. Protein: CSARDLRSPYEQYF.

This clonotype was picked up many times. This chain joins TRBV29-1 and TRBJ2-3, with a weak D call TRBD2 (6 bases). The CDR3 spans 15 residues. The germline V gene has CDR1 SQVTM and CDR2 ANQGSEA. Between the trimmed V and J ends, which lost 7 bases and 5 bases, there was a span of 22 bases. In DNA form, the CDR3 reads TGCAGCGCCCAGCAGGGACTTTTGGGACGAGATACGCAGTATTTT. It translates to CSAQQGLLGRDTQYF.

This clonotype showed up just a few times. This chain links TRBV12-3 or TRBV12-4 with TRBJ2-3, with D uncertain. The CDR3 has 18 amino acids. V was trimmed by 3 bases and J by 3 bases, leaving 22 bases between them. DNA of the CDR3: TGTGCCAGCAGTTTCGAGGTTTATCTAGGAGCCGAAACAGATACGCAGTATTTT. It encodes CASSFEVYLGAETDTQYF.

J is TRBJ1-3 and V is TRBV28; no definite D call. V was cut by 3 bases and J by 8 bases, with 8 bases left in between. The CDR3 totals 12 residues. The V gene's germline CDR1 is MDHEN and CDR2 SYDVKM. The CDR3 DNA reads TGTGCCAGCAGTTTCCTCGGGGACACCATATATTTT. It codes for CASSFLGDTIYF.

This clonotype was picked up many times. The J gene is TRBJ1-5, the V gene TRBV30, with D possibly being TRBD1 (5 bases). Germline-derived CDR1 and CDR2 are GTSNPN and SVGIG (reference sequence). Trimming stripped 6 bases from V and 3 bases from J, with 18 bases between. The CDR3 covers 15 residues. This CDR3 is CACRPRDLSNQPQHF. CDR3 DNA sequence: TGTGCCTGCCGCCCCCGGGACCTCTCCAATCAGCCCCAGCATTTT.

This clonotype occurred a few times. This chain uses TRBV6-1 with TRBJ2-2; D tentatively reads TRBD1 or TRBD2 (6 bases each). V gave up 9 bases and J gave up 5 bases, with 19 bases separating them. The CDR3 sequence is 15 residues long. CDR1 MNHNS and CDR2 SASEGT come from the germline V gene. The CDR3 DNA is TGTGCCAGTCGAGGGTGGGGGGCCGGGACCGGGGAGCTGTTTTTT. Amino acid sequence: CASRGWGAGTGELFF.

Note on this clonotype: A junction boundary mismatches the germline segment, possibly from a read error. The chain has TRBV19 and TRBJ1-4, with D possibly TRBD1 on 6 matching bases. CDR3 length equals 15 residues. Germline lookup yields CDR1 LNHDA and CDR2 SQIVND (reference sequence). CDR3 amino acids: CATKNTGQTSEKLFF. For the CDR3, the DNA is TGTGCCACTAAAAATACGGGACAAACTAGTGAAAAACTGTTTTTT.

The genes are TRBV6-5 and TRBJ2-7, with TRBD2 identical over 13 bases. Germline CDR1 and CDR2: MNHEY and SVGAGI. Trimming at V came to 0 bases and at J to 9 bases, leaving 23 bases not matched to a gene. The CDR3 is made up of 21 amino acids. In DNA form, the CDR3 reads TGTGCCAGCAGTTACTCGATGGGACAGGGGACTAGCGGGATTCCCGCTGGGGGGCAGTACTTC. As protein: CASSYSMGQGTSGIPAGGQYF.

The chain employs TRBV6-1 and TRBJ1-2; D is possibly TRBD1 (6 bases). Per the germline V gene, CDR1 is MNHNS and CDR2 is SASEGT. The V and J ends lost 9 bases and 2 bases respectively, with 13 bases between them. This CDR3 is built from 13 residues. DNA for the CDR3: TGTGCCAGGTCCTGGGGGCCCAACTATGGCTACACCTTC. It encodes CARSWGPNYGYTF.

This clonotype was seen many times. CDR3 residues: CASSLILSTDTQYF. CDR3 sequence (DNA): TGTGCCAGCAGCTTAATCCTGAGCACAGATACGCAGTATTTT. J is TRBJ2-3 and V is TRBV11-2, with D hard to call. V was clipped by 2 bases and J by 0 bases, with 6 bases between them. This CDR3 has 14 residues. The V gene's germline CDR1 is SGHAT and CDR2 FQNNGV.

The sample holds a few counts of this clonotype. Written as DNA, the CDR3 is TGTGCCAGCAGTCGGACAGGGGGCTACGGGGAGCTGTTTTTT. Translated: CASSRTGGYGELFF. The V and J genes are TRBV27 and TRBJ2-2; 11 bases match TRBD1. The CDR3 consists of 14 residues. The J segment lost 7 bases and the V segment lost 5 bases, leaving 3 bases of the junction unmatched. Looked up from germline, CDR1 is MNHEY and CDR2 is SMNVEV (reference sequence).

Many counts were recorded for this clonotype. The chain combines TRBV10-3 with TRBJ2-3, with TRBD2 matching over 7 bases. The germline V gene has CDR1 ENHRY and CDR2 SYGVKD. Germline trimming cut 8 bases from V and 3 bases from J; bases unmatched to any gene: 8. The CDR3 is 14 amino acids. CDR3 amino acids: CAIWGGSRTDTQYF. Written as DNA, the CDR3 is TGTGCCATCTGGGGAGGGTCTCGTACAGATACGCAGTATTTT.

This clonotype has a count of ten or more. The V and J genes are TRBV6-1 and TRBJ2-7; the D call may be TRBD1 or TRBD2 (5 bases each). V shed 5 bases and J shed 5 bases, with 22 bases lying between them. CDR3 length equals 16 residues. Germline V CDR1 and CDR2: MNHNS, SASEGT. The CDR3 sequence is CASSQPGSPEVHEQYF. CDR3 bases: TGTGCCAGCAGTCAACCAGGGTCGCCGGAGGTCCACGAGCAGTACTTC.